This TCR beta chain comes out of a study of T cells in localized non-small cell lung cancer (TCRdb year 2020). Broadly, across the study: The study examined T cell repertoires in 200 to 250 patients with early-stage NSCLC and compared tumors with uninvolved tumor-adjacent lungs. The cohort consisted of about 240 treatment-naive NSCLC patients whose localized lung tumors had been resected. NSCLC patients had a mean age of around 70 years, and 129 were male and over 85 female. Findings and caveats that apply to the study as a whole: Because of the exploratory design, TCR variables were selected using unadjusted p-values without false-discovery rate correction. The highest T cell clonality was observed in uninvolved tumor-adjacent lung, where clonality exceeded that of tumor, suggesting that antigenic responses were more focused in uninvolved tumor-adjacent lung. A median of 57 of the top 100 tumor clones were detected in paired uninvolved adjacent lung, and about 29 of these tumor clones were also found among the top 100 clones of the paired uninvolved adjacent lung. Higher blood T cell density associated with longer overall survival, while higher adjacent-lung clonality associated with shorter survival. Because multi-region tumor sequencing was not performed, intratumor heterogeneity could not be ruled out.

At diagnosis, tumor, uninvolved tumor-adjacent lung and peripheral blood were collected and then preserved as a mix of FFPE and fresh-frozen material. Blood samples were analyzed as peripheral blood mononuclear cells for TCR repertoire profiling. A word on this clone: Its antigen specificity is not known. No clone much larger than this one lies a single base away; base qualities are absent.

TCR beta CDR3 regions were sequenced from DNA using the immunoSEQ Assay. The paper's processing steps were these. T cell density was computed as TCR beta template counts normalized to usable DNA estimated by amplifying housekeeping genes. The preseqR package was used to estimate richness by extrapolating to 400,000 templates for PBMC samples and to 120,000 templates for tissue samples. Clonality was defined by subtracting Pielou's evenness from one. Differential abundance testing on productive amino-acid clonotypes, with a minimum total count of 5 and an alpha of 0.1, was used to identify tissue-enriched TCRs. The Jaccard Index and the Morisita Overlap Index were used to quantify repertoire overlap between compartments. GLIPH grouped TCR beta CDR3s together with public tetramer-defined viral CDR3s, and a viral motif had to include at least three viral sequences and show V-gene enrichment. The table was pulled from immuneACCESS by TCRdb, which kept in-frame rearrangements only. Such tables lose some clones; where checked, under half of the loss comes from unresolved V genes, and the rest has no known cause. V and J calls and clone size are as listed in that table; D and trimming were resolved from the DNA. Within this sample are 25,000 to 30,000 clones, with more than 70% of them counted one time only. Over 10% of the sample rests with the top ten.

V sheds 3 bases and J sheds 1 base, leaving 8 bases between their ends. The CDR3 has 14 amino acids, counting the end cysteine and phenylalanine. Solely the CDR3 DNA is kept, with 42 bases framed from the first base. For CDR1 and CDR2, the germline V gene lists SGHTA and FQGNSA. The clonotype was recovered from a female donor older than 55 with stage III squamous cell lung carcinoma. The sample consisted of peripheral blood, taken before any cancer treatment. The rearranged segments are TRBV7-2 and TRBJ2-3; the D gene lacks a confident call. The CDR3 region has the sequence CASSLAVRTDTQYF. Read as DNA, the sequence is TGTGCCAGCAGCTTGGCAGTCCGCACAGATACGCAGTATTTT.